These 18 T cell receptor beta chains share one sample of origin, sequenced in a study of T cells expressing NK-cell markers. For each CDR3 protein, TCRdb gives one entry from its re-call of the 5' RACE reads, without DNA. This sample's table has a few hundred thousand distinct CDR3 sequences. Material: blood T cells: a sorted CD56 or NKG2C T cell subset, CD4+ or CD8+ T cells, or bulk PBMC T cells (not recorded which). The receptors originated from a man aged 18 to 69 in good health.

V is TRBV7-8 and J is TRBJ2-3; TCRdb's assignment of TRBD1 cannot be checked, as there is no DNA. The CDR3 length is 16 residues. CDR1 is SGHVS and CDR2 is FQNEAQ in the germline V gene. This chain's CDR3 is CASSRQALRVTDTQYF.

The V and J genes are TRBV6-5 and TRBJ2-7. The V gene's germline CDR1 is MNHEY and CDR2 SVGAGI. The CDR3 extends over 14 amino acids. The CDR3 is CASSYAGLPYEQYF.

V and J are TRBV7-8 and TRBJ1-5; TCRdb outputs TRBD1, but without DNA this stays unchecked. Germline lookup yields CDR1 SGHVS and CDR2 FQNEAQ. CDR3 length: 13 residues. CDR3 region: CASSPPGIQPQHF.

The chain combines TRBV24-1 with TRBJ2-1; the TCRdb D gene call, TRBD1, has no DNA to confirm it. Germline CDR1 and CDR2: KGHDR and SFDVKD. CDR3 length: 16 residues. The chain's CDR3 is CATSDPTGRSYNEQFF.

V usage is TRBV6-1 and J usage is TRBJ1-4; TCRdb's assignment of TRBD1 cannot be checked, as there is no DNA. Per germline, CDR1 MNHNS and CDR2 SASEGT. This CDR3 comprises 14 residues. The CDR3 loop reads CASSHDLTGEKLFF.

V is TRBV7-2 and J is TRBJ2-7; TCRdb calls TRBD2, which cannot be checked without DNA. CDR3 length: 16 amino acids. Germline lookup yields CDR1 SGHTA and CDR2 FQGNSA. The CDR3 sequence: CASSLGLAGGAYEQYF.

The chain uses TRBV6-2 or TRBV6-3 and TRBJ2-7; the TCRdb call, TRBD2, lacks DNA for checking. This CDR3 region has 18 residues. Germline CDR1 is MNHEY and CDR2 is SVGEGT. This CDR3 reads CASRRTTLRPGSGYEQYF.

The chain is built from TRBV30 and TRBJ2-3. The CDR3 consists of 13 residues. From germline, CDR1 is GTSNPN and CDR2 SVGIG (reference sequence). The CDR3: CAWTHVLSDTQYF.

This chain uses TRBV6-6 with TRBJ2-7. This CDR3 contains 13 residues. Germline V lookup: CDR1 MNHNY, CDR2 SVGAGI (reference sequence). The CDR3 is CASSFQTPYEQYF.

This chain links TRBV16 with TRBJ2-7; lacking DNA, the TRBD2 call made by TCRdb goes unchecked. The CDR3 loop spans 15 amino acids. Germline loops: CDR1 KGHSY, CDR2 FQNENV. CDR3 residues: CASSQPLAGLREQYF.

V is TRBV5-1 and J is TRBJ1-2; TCRdb names TRBD1, which stays unverified in the absence of DNA. There are 15 residues in the CDR3. Germline CDR1 is SGHRS and CDR2 is YFSETQ. The CDR3 reads CASSPLWTELYGYTF.

J is TRBJ1-1 and V is TRBV7-9. The CDR3 is 16 residues long. CDR1 SEHNR and CDR2 FQNEAQ come from the germline V gene (reference sequence). CDR3: CASSFAAGGGGTEAFF. Drawing the rest from reference TRBV7-9 and TRBJ1-1, the complete variable domain is DTGVSQNPRHKITKRGQNVTFRCDPISEHNRLYWYRQTLGQGPEFLTYFQNEAQLEKSRLLSDRFSAERPKGSFSTLEIQRTEQGDSAMYLCASSFAAGGGGTEAFFGQGTRLTVV.

This chain links TRBV20-1 with TRBJ2-5; without DNA, the TCRdb call of TRBD2 cannot be checked. The CDR3 is made up of 14 amino acids. The germline gives CDR1 DFQATT, CDR2 SNEGSKA (reference sequence). The CDR3 is CSARGLGNQETQYF.

The V gene is TRBV21-1, the J gene TRBJ2-7. TRBV21-1 is assigned pseudogene status. The CDR3 contains 15 residues. The CDR3 here is CASSKARRISYEQYF.

This chain links TRBV21-1 with TRBJ2-7; TCRdb proposes TRBD1, but this gene call is untestable without DNA. TRBV21-1 represents a pseudogene. This CDR3 spans 16 amino acids. The CDR3 reads CASSKPGTGCSYEQYF.

The rearrangement joins TRBV2 to TRBJ1-5; TCRdb indicates TRBD1, and absent DNA this call remains unverified. The CDR3 is 13 residues long. CDR1 is SNHLY, CDR2 FYNNEI, per germline. CDR3: CASSTVGAQPQHF.

The J gene is TRBJ2-5, the V gene TRBV21-1; the D call from TCRdb, TRBD1, cannot be confirmed without DNA. TRBV21-1 is a listed pseudogene. This CDR3 is built from 16 residues. The CDR3 loop is CASSNAQGRSRETQYF.

The V call is TRBV29-1, the J call TRBJ2-2; TCRdb selects TRBD1, and the lack of DNA leaves this call unchecked. From germline, CDR1 is SQVTM and CDR2 ANQGSEA. CDR3 length: 12 residues. This CDR3 is CTGGPNTGELFF.